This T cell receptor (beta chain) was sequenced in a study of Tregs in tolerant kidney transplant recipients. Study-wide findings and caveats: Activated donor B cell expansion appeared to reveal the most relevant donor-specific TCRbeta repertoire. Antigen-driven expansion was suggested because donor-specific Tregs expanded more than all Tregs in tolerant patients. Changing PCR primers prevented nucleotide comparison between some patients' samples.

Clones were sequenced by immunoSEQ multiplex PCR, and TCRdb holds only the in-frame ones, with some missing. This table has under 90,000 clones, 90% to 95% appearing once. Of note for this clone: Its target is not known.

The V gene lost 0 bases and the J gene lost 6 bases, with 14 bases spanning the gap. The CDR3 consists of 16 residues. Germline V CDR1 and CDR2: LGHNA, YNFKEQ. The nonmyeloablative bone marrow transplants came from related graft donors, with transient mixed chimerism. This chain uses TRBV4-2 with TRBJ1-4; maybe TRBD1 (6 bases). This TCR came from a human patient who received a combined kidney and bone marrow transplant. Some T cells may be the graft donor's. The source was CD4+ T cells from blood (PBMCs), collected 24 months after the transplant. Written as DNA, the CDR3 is TGTGCCAGCAGCCAAGATCTTGGCAGGGGATATGAAAAACTGTTTTTT. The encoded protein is CASSQDLGRGYEKLFF.